Below, 17 T cell receptor beta chains from the same sample are listed, as sequenced in a study of T cells in Graves' hyperthyroidism and ophthalmopathy. The TCR beta CDR3 regions underwent amplification using RNA transcripts as the source. A set of HTBI primers served as the primers for a first-round RT-PCR of the TCR CDR3. TCRdb reprocessed the multiplex PCR reads via MiXCR and lists one record per CDR3 protein. This table holds about 680,000 distinct CDR3 sequences, 30% to 40% found once. The sequenced sample consisted of blood. The receptors derive from a woman aged 40 to 50 with Graves' hyperthyroidism.

This clonotype showed up many times. The CDR3 DNA reads TGTGCCAGCGGCGGGGCGGCAGGGGGGTATGGGACTGAAGCTTTCTTT. Its protein product is CASGGAAGGYGTEAFF. The rearrangement uses TRBV11-2 and TRBJ1-1; 7 bases match TRBD1. Germline CDR1 SGHAT, CDR2 FQNNGV. V trimming: 8 bases; J trimming: 5 bases; junction bases outside the gene matches: 17. CDR3 size: 16 residues.

There are a few counts of this clonotype. The rearrangement joins TRBV7-8 to TRBJ1-1, with a possible D match to TRBD1 (6 bases). CDR1 is SGHVS, CDR2 FQNEAQ, per germline. The V end lost 1 base, the J end lost 1 base, and 19 bases lay between the germline ends. There are 18 residues in the CDR3. CDR3 DNA sequence: TGTGCCAGCAGCTTAGGCCGGTGGGCAGGGGTCCAGAACACTGAAGCTTTCTTT. This sequence encodes CASSLGRWAGVQNTEAFF.

In its sample, this clonotype was seen a few times. A single base separates this from a much larger clone, so it may be a read error. The chain uses TRBV7-6 and TRBJ1-1; 8 bases match TRBD1. Germline-derived CDR1 and CDR2 are SGHVS and FNYEAQ. CDR3 size: 17 residues. Trimming removed 1 base from V and 4 bases from J; junction bases left unmatched: 11. The CDR3 nucleotides are TGTGCCAGCAGCTTAGGGGGACAGGTCGCGGTGGGCACTGAAGCTTTCTTT. It is translated as CASSLGGQVAVGTEAFF.

Concerning this clonotype itself: This could be a read error, since a much larger clone is one nucleotide away. The rearrangement joins TRBV20-1 to TRBJ1-5; TRBD1 matches at 8 bases. The V gene's germline CDR1 is DFQATT and CDR2 SNEGSKA (reference sequence). CDR3 length equals 14 residues. V trimming: 4 bases; J trimming: 8 bases; junction bases outside the gene matches: 10. The CDR3, as DNA: TGCAGTGCTACTTCGACAGGGGATGCGGAGCCCCAGCATTTT. This translates into CSATSTGDAEPQHF.

This chain uses TRBV7-9 with TRBJ1-1; TRBD1 aligns across 7 bases. Germline CDR1 is SEHNR and CDR2 is FQNEAQ (reference sequence). V lost 1 base to trimming and J lost 4 bases; unmatched junction nucleotides: 3. The length of the CDR3 is 14 residues. CDR3 coding DNA: TGTGCCAGCAGCTTAGAGGACAGGATCACTGAAGCTTTCTTT. It is translated as CASSLEDRITEAFF.

A word on this clonotype: Possible read error: a much larger clone is one base away. The chain has TRBV7-3 and TRBJ2-2; D is perhaps TRBD2 (5 bases). Germline V CDR1 and CDR2: SGHTA, FQGTGA. The CDR3 spans 15 residues. CDR3: CASSLNPGDTGVLFF. The CDR3 bases are TGTGCCAGCAGCTTAAATCCGGGCGACACCGGGGTGCTGTTTTTT. The variable domain in full, completed from reference TRBV7-3 and TRBJ2-2, reads GAGVSQTPSNKVTEKGKYVELRCDPISGHTALYWYRQSLGQGPEFLIYFQGTGAADDSGLPNDRFFAVRPEGSVSTLKIQRTERGDSAVYLCASSLNPGDTGVLFFGEGSRLTVL.

This clonotype occurred once. This chain uses TRBV10-3 with TRBJ1-2; 7 positions match TRBD1. From germline, CDR1 is ENHRY and CDR2 SYGVKD. This CDR3 has 14 residues. J was trimmed by 6 bases and V by 7 bases; bases with no gene match: 11. Written as DNA, the CDR3 is TGTGCCATCAACTTTGGGACAGCCAGGGATGGCTACACCTTC. The encoded protein is CAINFGTARDGYTF.

This clonotype occurred many times. J is TRBJ2-5 and V is TRBV20-1, with 7 positions matching TRBD2. Germline CDR1 DFQATT, CDR2 SNEGSKA (reference sequence). This CDR3 has 14 residues. Trimming cost V 6 bases and J 2 bases; bases outside gene matches: 9. The CDR3 nucleotides read TGCAGTGCCCTCTTGCCTAGCGGACAAGAGACCCAGTACTTC. Residues: CSALLPSGQETQYF.

This clonotype was detected ten times or more. This sequence joins TRBV7-3 and TRBJ1-1; D unclear. CDR3 length equals 14 residues. Germline V gene lookup returns CDR1 SGHTA and CDR2 FQGTGA. V lost 1 base to trimming and J lost 3 bases, with 9 bases between them. CDR3 region: CASSLRPADTEAFF. The DNA of the CDR3 is TGTGCCAGCAGCTTAAGGCCAGCGGACACTGAAGCTTTCTTT.

The chain couples TRBV5-8 to TRBJ2-7, with 7 bases that match TRBD1. CDR1 and CDR2 from the germline V gene are SGHTS and YDEGEE. The CDR3 covers 16 residues. Trimming removed 5 bases from V and 2 bases from J; junction bases left unmatched: 13. As DNA, the CDR3 is TGTGCCAGCAGAAGACGACAGGGCGGGCTAACCTACGAGCAGTACTTC. Amino acid sequence: CASRRRQGGLTYEQYF. Looking up the rest from reference TRBV5-8 and TRBJ2-7 gives the full variable domain: EAGVTQSPTHLIKTRGQQATLRCSPISGHTSVYWYQQALGLGLQFLLWYDEGEERNRGNFPPRFSGRQFPNYSSELNVNALELEDSALYLCASRRRQGGLTYEQYFGPGTRLTVT.

This clonotype was seen repeatedly, ten times or more. V and J are TRBV5-1 and TRBJ2-7, with 7 bases identical to TRBD1. The germline gives CDR1 SGHRS, CDR2 YFSETQ. V shed 0 bases, J shed 5 bases, and the junction held 5 bases outside the gene matches. The CDR3 loop spans 14 amino acids. The DNA for the CDR3 is TGCGCCAGCAGCTTGGCACACAGGGGCGACGAGCAGTACTTC. Translated: CASSLAHRGDEQYF.

The genes are TRBV7-9 and TRBJ2-3, with D perhaps TRBD1 or TRBD2 (5 bases each). The V end lost 2 bases, the J end lost 0 bases, and 12 bases lay between the germline ends. There are 16 residues in the CDR3. Germline CDR1 and CDR2: SEHNR and FQNEAQ (reference sequence). The CDR3 sequence is CASSLHVGTSTDTQYF. The DNA for the CDR3 is TGTGCCAGCAGCTTACACGTCGGGACCAGCACAGATACGCAGTATTTT.

This clonotype was seen more than once but under ten times. The V and J genes are TRBV29-1 and TRBJ2-1; 11 nucleotides agree with TRBD2. Trimming removed 4 bases from V and 5 bases from J; junction bases left unmatched: 4. This CDR3 has 14 amino acids. The germline V gene has CDR1 SQVTM and CDR2 ANQGSEA. The CDR3 nucleotides read TGCAGCGTTGTACCGGGACTAGCGGACAATGAGCAGTTCTTC. This sequence encodes CSVVPGLADNEQFF.

This clonotype was counted at least ten times. The gene calls are TRBV7-9 and TRBJ2-5; a weak D match, TRBD1 (5 bases). Germline V gives CDR1 SEHNR, CDR2 FQNEAQ (reference sequence). The V end was cut by 5 bases, the J end by 5 bases, with 15 bases between. The length of the CDR3 is 14 residues. The CDR3 spells CASSPSWGHETQYF. The CDR3 DNA sequence: TGTGCCAGCAGCCCCTCGTGGGGCCACGAGACCCAGTACTTC.

The gene calls are TRBV12-3 or TRBV12-4 and TRBJ2-2, with D unresolved. V gave up 5 bases and J gave up 8 bases, with 18 bases separating them. The CDR3 consists of 15 residues. DNA of the CDR3: TGTGCCAGCAGTCCCCATGGGTTCCCCGATGGGGAGCTGTTTTTT. Its protein product is CASSPHGFPDGELFF.

The J gene is TRBJ1-1, the V gene TRBV20-1; the match to TRBD1 covers 11 bases. V was pared by 3 bases and J by 4 bases, with 4 bases of the junction left unmatched. Per germline, CDR1 DFQATT and CDR2 SNEGSKA (reference sequence). The CDR3 consists of 14 residues. CDR3 nucleotide sequence: TGCAGTGCTAGGGACAGGGGGCAGGGCACTGAAGCTTTCTTT. Its translation is CSARDRGQGTEAFF.

This clonotype was counted at least ten times. This chain connects TRBV7-8 to TRBJ1-2, with TRBD1 matching 12 bases. CDR1 and CDR2 (germline): SGHVS, FQNEAQ. The CDR3 covers 15 residues. J gave up 6 bases and V 5 bases, and 7 bases lay outside the gene matches. CDR3 region: CASSLEGQGADGYTF. The CDR3, as DNA: TGTGCCAGCAGCCTAGAGGGACAGGGGGCGGATGGCTACACCTTC. The entire variable domain, with the rest obtained from reference TRBV7-8 and TRBJ1-2, is as follows: GAGVSQSPRYKVAKRGQDVALRCDPISGHVSLFWYQQALGQGPEFLTYFQNEAQLDKSGLPSDRFFAERPEGSVSTLKIQRTQQEDSAVYLCASSLEGQGADGYTFGSGTRLTVV.